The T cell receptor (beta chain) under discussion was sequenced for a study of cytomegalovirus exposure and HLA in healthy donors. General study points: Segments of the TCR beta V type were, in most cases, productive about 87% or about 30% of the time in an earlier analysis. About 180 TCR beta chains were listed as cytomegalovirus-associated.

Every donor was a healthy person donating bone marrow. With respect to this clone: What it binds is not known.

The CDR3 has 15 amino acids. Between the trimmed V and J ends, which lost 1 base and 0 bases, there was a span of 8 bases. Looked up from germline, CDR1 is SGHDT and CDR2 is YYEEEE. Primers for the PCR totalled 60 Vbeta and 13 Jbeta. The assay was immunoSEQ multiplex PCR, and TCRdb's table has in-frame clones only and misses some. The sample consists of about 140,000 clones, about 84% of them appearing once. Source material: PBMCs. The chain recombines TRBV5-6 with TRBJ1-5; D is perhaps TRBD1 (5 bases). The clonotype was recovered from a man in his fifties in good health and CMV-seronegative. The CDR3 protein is CASSLQGVSNQPQHF. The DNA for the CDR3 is TGTGCCAGCAGCTTGCAAGGGGTTAGCAATCAGCCCCAGCATTTT.